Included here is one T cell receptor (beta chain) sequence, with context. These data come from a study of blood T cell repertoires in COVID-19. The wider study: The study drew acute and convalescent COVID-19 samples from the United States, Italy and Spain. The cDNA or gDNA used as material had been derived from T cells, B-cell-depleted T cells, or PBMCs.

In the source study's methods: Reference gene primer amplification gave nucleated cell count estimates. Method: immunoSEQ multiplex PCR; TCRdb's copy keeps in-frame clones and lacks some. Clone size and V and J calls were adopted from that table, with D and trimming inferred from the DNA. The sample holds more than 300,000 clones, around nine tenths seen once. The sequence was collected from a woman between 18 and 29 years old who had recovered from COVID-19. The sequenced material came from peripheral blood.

CDR3 sequence (DNA): TGTGCCAGCAGCGCCGAAGCGGGATCGGGCACAGATACGCAGTATTTT. Amino acid sequence: CASSAEAGSGTDTQYF. V usage is TRBV9 and J usage is TRBJ2-3; 7 nucleotides match TRBD2. Germline V gene sequence: CDR1 SGDLS, CDR2 YYNGEE. Unmatched junction bases numbered 8, after V lost 3 bases and J lost 1 base. This CDR3 has 16 amino acids.